The 26 T cell receptor beta chains in this list originate from one sample, sequenced in a study of cytomegalovirus exposure and HLA in healthy donors. Vbeta (60) and Jbeta (13) primers were used in the PCR. The protocol was immunoSEQ multiplex PCR, while the TCRdb copy is restricted to in-frame clones and leaves out a portion. Seen in this sample are 38,000 or so clones; the ten most common clones hold approximately 10%. Material for sequencing was PBMCs. The receptors come from a man in his forties in good health and CMV-seropositive.

V and J are TRBV4-1 and TRBJ2-1, with D tentatively TRBD2 (5 bases). The CDR3 totals 18 residues. The germline V and J ends were trimmed by 3 bases and 0 bases, with 18 bases remaining between them. Germline CDR1 is MGHRA and CDR2 is YSYEKL. CDR3 in amino acids: CASSQVTRARSSYNEQFF. The CDR3 coding sequence is TGCGCCAGCAGCCAGGTTACTAGGGCGAGAAGCTCCTACAATGAGCAGTTCTTC.

This rearrangement joins TRBV29-1 to TRBJ2-1; 12 bases are shared with TRBD2. With V trimmed by 8 bases and J by 8 bases, 16 bases remained unmatched. The germline CDR1 and CDR2 sequences are SQVTM and ANQGSEA. The CDR3 totals 16 residues. The CDR3 spells CSHGTATSGRRDEQFF. The CDR3 nucleotides are TGCAGCCACGGGACAGCCACTAGCGGGAGGAGAGATGAGCAGTTCTTC.

This chain connects TRBV29-1 to TRBJ2-7; D is possibly TRBD2 (5 bases). The CDR3 length is 12 residues. The V end lost 2 bases, the J end lost 6 bases, and 11 bases lay between the germline ends. Germline V gives CDR1 SQVTM, CDR2 ANQGSEA. The CDR3 DNA follows: TGCAGCGTTGAAACCCCTGGACTCGAGCAGTACTTC. Amino acid sequence: CSVETPGLEQYF.

The genes are TRBV6-1 and TRBJ2-4; 11 bases fit TRBD1. CDR1 and CDR2 (germline): MNHNS, SASEGT. V gave up 6 bases and J gave up 2 bases; unmatched junction bases: 3. The CDR3 has 15 amino acids. The CDR3 loop reads CASRDRGLTKNIQYF. CDR3 sequence (DNA): TGTGCCAGCAGGGACAGGGGGCTGACCAAAAACATTCAGTACTTC.

V and J are TRBV2 and TRBJ2-6; 7 nucleotides match TRBD1. V lost 5 bases to trimming and J lost 4 bases; unmatched junction nucleotides: 11. This CDR3 comprises 17 residues. CDR1 and CDR2 from the germline V gene are SNHLY and FYNNEI. CDR3 loop: CASSYRDSLSGANVLTF. The CDR3 region has the DNA TGTGCCAGCAGTTACCGGGACAGCCTTTCAGGGGCCAACGTCCTGACTTTC.

This chain connects TRBV10-3 to TRBJ2-7, with D tentatively TRBD1 (5 bases). This CDR3 is built from 13 residues. Looked up from germline, CDR1 is ENHRY and CDR2 is SYGVKD. V was pared by 10 bases and J by 3 bases, with 16 bases between. CDR3 sequence (DNA): TGTGCCACCGAGGACACTTCGGGCTACGAGCAGTACTTC. Amino acid sequence: CATEDTSGYEQYF.

CDR3 in amino acids: CASSSWTSGSYEQYF. The CDR3, as DNA: TGTGCCAGCAGTTCCTGGACTAGCGGGTCCTACGAGCAGTACTTC. The V call is TRBV27, the J call TRBJ2-7, with TRBD2 matching 11 bases. This CDR3 region has 15 residues. V shed 4 bases, J shed 1 base, and the junction held 3 bases outside the gene matches. Germline CDR1 MNHEY, CDR2 SMNVEV (reference sequence).

V gene TRBV18 combines with J gene TRBJ2-7, with 8 positions matching TRBD2. Germline assignment: CDR1 KGHSH and CDR2 LQKENI. The CDR3 consists of 14 residues. The trim removed 3 bases at V and 4 bases at J, leaving 5 bases unmatched. In DNA, the CDR3 is TGTGCCAGCTCACCCCCCGGGGGGGGATACGAGCAGTACTTC. Its protein product is CASSPPGGGYEQYF. The full variable domain, completed using reference TRBV18 and TRBJ2-7, is NAGVMQNPRHLVRRRGQEARLRCSPMKGHSHVYWYRQLPEEGLKFMVYLQKENIIDESGMPKERFSAEFPKEGPSILRIQQVVRGDSAAYFCASSPPGGGYEQYFGPGTRLTVT.

The gene calls are TRBV7-9 and TRBJ1-2; 12 bases align to TRBD1. CDR3 length equals 15 residues. V shed 5 bases, J shed 7 bases, and the junction held 8 bases outside the gene matches. CDR1 SEHNR and CDR2 FQNEAQ come from the germline V gene (reference sequence). The CDR3 DNA reads as TGTGCCAGCAGCCTTACCGGGACAGGGGGCTTTGGCTACACCTTC. Amino acid sequence: CASSLTGTGGFGYTF.

V gene TRBV11-2 combines with J gene TRBJ2-3; 10 bases fit TRBD2. The CDR3 is 16 residues long. Germline values: CDR1 SGHAT, CDR2 FQNNGV. V was clipped by 5 bases and J by 4 bases; unmatched bases: 9. CDR3 sequence: CASSPIAGGGADTQYF. The DNA for the CDR3 is TGTGCCAGCAGCCCAATAGCGGGAGGAGGGGCAGATACGCAGTATTTT.

This rearrangement joins TRBV2 to TRBJ2-1; D possibly corresponds to TRBD2 (6 bases). CDR3 size: 14 residues. V was trimmed by 3 bases and J by 2 bases, leaving 8 bases between them. Looked up from germline, CDR1 is SNHLY and CDR2 is FYNNEI. The CDR3 DNA follows: TGTGCCAGCAGTGAGGAGGGACCCTACAATGAGCAGTTCTTC. It translates to CASSEEGPYNEQFF.

This sequence joins TRBV25-1 and TRBJ2-1; 13 nucleotides align to TRBD2. J lost 9 bases, V lost 5 bases, and 7 bases had no gene match. Germline V gene data show CDR1 as MGHDK and CDR2 as SYGVNS. The length of the CDR3 is 15 residues. The CDR3 bases are TGTGCCAGCAGTAACGCCGGGACTAGCGGGATTGAGCAGTTCTTC. Translating gives CASSNAGTSGIEQFF. Full variable domain (remainder filled in from reference TRBV25-1 and TRBJ2-1): EADIYQTPRYLVIGTGKKITLECSQTMGHDKMYWYQQDPGMELHLIHYSYGVNSTEKGDLSSESTVSRIRTEHFPLTLESARPSHTSQYLCASSNAGTSGIEQFFGPGTRLTVL.

This rearrangement joins TRBV5-1 to TRBJ2-7, with D maybe TRBD2 (7 bases). V was pared by 4 bases and J by 2 bases, with 16 bases between. Per the germline V gene, CDR1 is SGHRS and CDR2 is YFSETQ. The CDR3 loop spans 15 amino acids. The CDR3 loop reads CASSRESGGTYEQYF. As DNA, the CDR3 is TGCGCCAGCAGCCGCGAGTCGGGGGGCACCTACGAGCAGTACTTC.

The V call is TRBV9, the J call TRBJ2-7; D perhaps matches TRBD2 (5 bases). V was clipped by 7 bases and J by 3 bases, with 20 bases between them. The CDR3 loop spans 15 amino acids. CDR1 is SGDLS, CDR2 YYNGEE, per germline. CDR3 protein: CASPKGRSDYYEQYF. The CDR3 region has the DNA TGTGCCAGCCCCAAGGGTCGCTCCGACTACTACGAGCAGTACTTC.

The CDR3 coding sequence is TGTGCCAGCAGTTATAACAGTGCAACTAATGAAAAACTGTTTTTT. Translating gives CASSYNSATNEKLFF. The genes are TRBV27 and TRBJ1-4; D gene unclear. The CDR3 consists of 15 residues. Trimming left V 4 bases short and J 0 bases short, with 9 bases between. CDR1 and CDR2 (germline): MNHEY, SMNVEV (reference sequence).

V is TRBV5-1 and J is TRBJ2-2; 9 bases agree with TRBD2. CDR1 is SGHRS, CDR2 YFSETQ, per germline. This CDR3 is 18 amino acids long. With 0 bases clipped from V and 3 bases from J, the junction kept 9 bases outside the gene matches. This CDR3 is CASSLEGLSGRHTGELFF. The CDR3 DNA sequence: TGCGCCAGCAGCTTGGAGGGCCTTAGCGGGAGACACACCGGGGAGCTGTTTTTT.

The chain uses TRBV2 and TRBJ1-1; 8 nucleotides align to TRBD1. The V segment lost 7 bases and the J segment 2 bases; nucleotides outside the gene matches: 6. Germline V gene sequence: CDR1 SNHLY, CDR2 FYNNEI. This CDR3 is 14 amino acids long. As DNA, the CDR3 is TGTGCCAGCATCCGGACAGGGAGAAACACTGAAGCTTTCTTT. As protein: CASIRTGRNTEAFF.

This chain links TRBV2 with TRBJ2-7; 7 bases match TRBD1. The CDR3 is 14 residues long. CDR1 and CDR2 from the germline V gene are SNHLY and FYNNEI. With V trimmed by 5 bases and J by 6 bases, 10 bases remained unmatched. The CDR3 is CASSTRQGGGEQYF. CDR3 sequence (DNA): TGTGCCAGCAGTACCCGACAGGGTGGAGGCGAGCAGTACTTC.

The chain has TRBV6-5 and TRBJ2-2; 10 nucleotides line up with TRBD2. Trimming at V came to 7 bases and at J to 4 bases, leaving 3 bases not matched to a gene. CDR1 is MNHEY and CDR2 is SVGAGI in the germline V gene. This CDR3 is 14 amino acids long. The CDR3 loop is CASTLAGATGELFF. The CDR3 nucleotides read TGTGCCAGCACCCTAGCGGGAGCCACCGGGGAGCTGTTTTTT.

CDR3 DNA sequence: TGTGCCAGCAGACCCGGGACAGGGGGAGGCGAGCAGTACTTC. It encodes CASRPGTGGGEQYF. The chain is built from TRBV11-3 and TRBJ2-7; TRBD1 matches at 11 bases. The CDR3 sequence is 14 residues long. Germline V gives CDR1 SGHNT, CDR2 YENEEA. Germline trimming cut 6 bases from V and 6 bases from J; bases unmatched to any gene: 7.

The rearrangement joins TRBV18 to TRBJ1-3, with D maybe TRBD1 (6 bases). Looked up from germline, CDR1 is KGHSH and CDR2 is LQKENI. V gave up 0 bases and J gave up 8 bases, with 11 bases separating them. This CDR3 is built from 14 residues. The CDR3 sequence is CASSPPTGYDTIYF. CDR3 coding DNA: TGTGCCAGCTCACCACCGACAGGTTATGACACCATATATTTT.

V and J are TRBV4-1 and TRBJ2-2; no clear D gene. Germline V gene lookup returns CDR1 MGHRA and CDR2 YSYEKL. The CDR3 consists of 15 residues. V was trimmed by 4 bases and J by 6 bases, leaving 15 bases between them. The CDR3 is CASSLEFTLPGELFF. The CDR3 DNA follows: TGCGCCAGCAGCCTTGAGTTTACTCTTCCCGGGGAGCTGTTTTTT.

About this clone itself: One end of the junction fails to match germline, which may point to a read error. J is TRBJ2-1 and V is TRBV7-7, with TRBD2 matching 11 bases. CDR3 length: 14 amino acids. Germline lookup yields CDR1 SSHAT and CDR2 FNYEAQ (reference sequence). CDR3 DNA sequence: TGTGCTAGCAGCTATAGCGGGAGGGCCAATGAGCAGTTCTTC. Encoded protein: CASSYSGRANEQFF.

The J gene is TRBJ2-1, the V gene TRBV5-8, with TRBD1 matching 9 bases. The ends lost 0 bases at V and 5 bases at J; junction bases unmatched: 3. Per germline, CDR1 SGHTS and CDR2 YDEGEE. The CDR3 has 15 amino acids. CDR3 amino acids: CASSLGTGDNNEQFF. The CDR3 bases are TGTGCCAGCAGCTTGGGGACAGGGGATAACAATGAGCAGTTCTTC.

The chain employs TRBV18 and TRBJ2-7; TRBD2 agrees at 13 bases. The CDR3 runs 17 residues. The junction had 7 bases not matched to a gene; V was cut back by 3 bases and J by 2 bases. Germline V CDR1 and CDR2: KGHSH, LQKENI. In DNA form, the CDR3 reads TGTGCCAGCTCACCCGGGACTAGCGGGATGTGGCCCTACGAGCAGTACTTC. It translates to CASSPGTSGMWPYEQYF.

The rearrangement uses TRBV6-4 and TRBJ2-1; TRBD2 matches at 11 bases. The CDR3 consists of 15 residues. V shed 4 bases and J 10 bases; nucleotides not matched to a gene: 9. Germline loops: CDR1 MRHNA, CDR2 SNTAGT. The chain's CDR3 is CASSAGTSGRREQFF. The CDR3 DNA reads TGTGCCAGCAGTGCCGGAACTAGCGGGAGACGGGAGCAGTTCTTC.